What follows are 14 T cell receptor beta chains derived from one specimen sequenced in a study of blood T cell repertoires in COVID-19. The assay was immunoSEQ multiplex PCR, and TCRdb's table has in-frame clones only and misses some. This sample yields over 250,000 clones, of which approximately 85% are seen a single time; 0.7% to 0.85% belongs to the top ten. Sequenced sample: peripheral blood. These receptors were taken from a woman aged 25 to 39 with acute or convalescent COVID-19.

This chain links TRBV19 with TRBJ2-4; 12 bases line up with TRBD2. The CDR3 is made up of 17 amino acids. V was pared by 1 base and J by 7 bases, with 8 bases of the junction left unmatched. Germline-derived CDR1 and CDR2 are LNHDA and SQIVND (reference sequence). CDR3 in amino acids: CASSIGLAGGPGNIQYF. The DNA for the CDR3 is TGTGCCAGTAGTATAGGTCTAGCGGGAGGGCCAGGGAACATTCAGTACTTC.

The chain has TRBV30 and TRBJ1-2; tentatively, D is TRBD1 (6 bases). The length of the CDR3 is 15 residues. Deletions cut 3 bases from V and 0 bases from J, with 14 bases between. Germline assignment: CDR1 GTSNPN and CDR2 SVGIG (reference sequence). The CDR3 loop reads CAWRGAGAPNYGYTF. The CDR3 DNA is TGTGCCTGGAGAGGTGCAGGGGCGCCTAACTATGGCTACACCTTC. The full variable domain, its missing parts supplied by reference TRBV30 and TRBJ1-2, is SQTIHQWPATLVQPVGSPLSLECTVEGTSNPNLYWYRQAAGRGLQLLFYSVGIGQISSEVPQNLSASRPQDRQFILSSKKLLLSDSGFYLCAWRGAGAPNYGYTFGSGTRLTVV.

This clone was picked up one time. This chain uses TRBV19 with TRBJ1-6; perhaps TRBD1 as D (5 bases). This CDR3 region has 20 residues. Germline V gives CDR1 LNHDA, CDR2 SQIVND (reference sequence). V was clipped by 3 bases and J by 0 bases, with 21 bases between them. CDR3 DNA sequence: TGTGCCAGTAGTATCATGGGGCGCCCGTTGACGAACTCCTATAATTCACCCCTCCACTTT. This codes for CASSIMGRPLTNSYNSPLHF. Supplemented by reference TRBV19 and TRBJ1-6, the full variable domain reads DGGITQSPKYLFRKEGQNVTLSCEQNLNHDAMYWYRQDPGQGLRLIYYSQIVNDFQKGDIAEGYSVSREKKESFPLTVTSAQKNPTAFYLCASSIMGRPLTNSYNSPLHFGNGTRLTVT.

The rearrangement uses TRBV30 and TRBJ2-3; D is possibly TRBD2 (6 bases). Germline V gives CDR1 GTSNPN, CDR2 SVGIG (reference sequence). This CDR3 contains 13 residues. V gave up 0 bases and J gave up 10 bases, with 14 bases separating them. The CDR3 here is CAWSVSGTFPQYF. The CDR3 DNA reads TGTGCCTGGAGTGTTAGTGGGACTTTTCCGCAGTATTTT.

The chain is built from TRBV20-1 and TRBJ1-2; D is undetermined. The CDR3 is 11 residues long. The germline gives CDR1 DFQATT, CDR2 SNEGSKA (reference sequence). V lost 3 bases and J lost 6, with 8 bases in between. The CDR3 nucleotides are TGCAGTGCTAGTTATCCGGATGGCTACACCTTC. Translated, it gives CSASYPDGYTF.

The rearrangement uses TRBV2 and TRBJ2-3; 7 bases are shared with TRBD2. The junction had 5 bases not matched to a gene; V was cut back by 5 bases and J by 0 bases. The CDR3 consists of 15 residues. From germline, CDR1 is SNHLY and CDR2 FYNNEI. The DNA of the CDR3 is TGTGCCAGCAGTCCGGGACTAACGAGCACAGATACGCAGTATTTT. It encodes CASSPGLTSTDTQYF.

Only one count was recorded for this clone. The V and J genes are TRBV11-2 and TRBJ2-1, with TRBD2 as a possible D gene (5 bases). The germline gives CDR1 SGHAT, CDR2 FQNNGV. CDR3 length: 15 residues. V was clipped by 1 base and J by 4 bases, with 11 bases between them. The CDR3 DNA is TGTGCCAGCAGCTTAGGTTCGGCGGGTTACAATGAGCAGTTCTTC. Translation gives CASSLGSAGYNEQFF.

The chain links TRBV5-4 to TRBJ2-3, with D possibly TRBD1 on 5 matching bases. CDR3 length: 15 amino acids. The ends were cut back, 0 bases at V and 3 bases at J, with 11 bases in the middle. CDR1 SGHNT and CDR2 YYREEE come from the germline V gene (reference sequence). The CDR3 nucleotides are TGTGCCAGCAGCTTGGCAGGGATCCGTACAGATACGCAGTATTTT. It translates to CASSLAGIRTDTQYF.

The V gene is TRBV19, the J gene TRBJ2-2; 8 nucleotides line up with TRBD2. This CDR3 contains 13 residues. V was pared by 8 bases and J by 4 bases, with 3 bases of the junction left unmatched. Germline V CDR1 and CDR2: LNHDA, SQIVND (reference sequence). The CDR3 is CASAGLGTGELFF. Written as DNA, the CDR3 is TGTGCCAGTGCGGGACTAGGCACCGGGGAGCTGTTTTTT.

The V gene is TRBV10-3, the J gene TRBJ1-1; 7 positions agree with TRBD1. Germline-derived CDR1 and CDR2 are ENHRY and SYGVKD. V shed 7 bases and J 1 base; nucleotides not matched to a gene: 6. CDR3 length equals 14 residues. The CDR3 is CAITKGQANTEAFF. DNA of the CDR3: TGTGCCATCACAAAAGGACAGGCGAACACTGAAGCTTTCTTT.

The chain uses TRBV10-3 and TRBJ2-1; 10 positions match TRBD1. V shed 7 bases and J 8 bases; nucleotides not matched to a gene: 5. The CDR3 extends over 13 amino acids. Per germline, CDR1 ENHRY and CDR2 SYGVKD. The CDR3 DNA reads TGTGCCATCAACCGGGACAGGGGCGATGAGCAGTTCTTC. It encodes CAINRDRGDEQFF.

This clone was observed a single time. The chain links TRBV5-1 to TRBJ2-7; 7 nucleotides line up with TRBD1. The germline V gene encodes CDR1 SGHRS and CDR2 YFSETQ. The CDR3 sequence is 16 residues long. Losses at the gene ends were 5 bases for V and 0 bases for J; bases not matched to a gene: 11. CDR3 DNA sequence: TGCGCCAGCAGACTTGGAATCGGGGACAGCTCCTACGAGCAGTACTTC. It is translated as CASRLGIGDSSYEQYF.

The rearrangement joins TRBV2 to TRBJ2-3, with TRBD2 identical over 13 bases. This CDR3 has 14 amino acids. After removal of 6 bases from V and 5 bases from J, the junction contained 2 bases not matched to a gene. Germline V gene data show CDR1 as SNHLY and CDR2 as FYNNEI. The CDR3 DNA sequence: TGTGCCAGCAGCGGACTAGCGGGAGAAGATACGCAGTATTTT. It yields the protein CASSGLAGEDTQYF. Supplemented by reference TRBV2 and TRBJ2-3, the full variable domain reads EPEVTQTPSHQVTQMGQEVILRCVPISNHLYFYWYRQILGQKVEFLVSFYNNEISEKSEIFDDQFSVERPDGSNFTLKIRSTKLEDSAMYFCASSGLAGEDTQYFGPGTRLTVL.

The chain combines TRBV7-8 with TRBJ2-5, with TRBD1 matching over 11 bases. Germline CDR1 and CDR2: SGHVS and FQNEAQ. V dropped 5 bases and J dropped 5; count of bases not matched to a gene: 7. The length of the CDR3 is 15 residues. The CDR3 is CASSLGQGVGETQYF. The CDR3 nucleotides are TGTGCCAGCAGCCTGGGACAGGGGGTAGGGGAGACCCAGTACTTC.